This T cell receptor beta chain was observed in a study of T-cell memory formation after mild COVID-19 (dated by TCRdb to the early 2020s). For the study in its entirety: Most TCR sequence clusters were specific to one of the two donors. The cohort comprised two young, previously healthy adult volunteers, one female and one male. T-cell clones expanding and contracting after mild COVID-19 in a couple of donors were tracked by longitudinal TCRalpha and TCRbeta repertoire sequencing. What the work shows at the level of the full study, not this receptor alone: Whether the second-wave clones peaking on day 37 were SARS-CoV-2 specific was not confirmed. Some responding clones were found in pre-infection memory, which suggests that pre-existing cross-reactive memory T cells took part in the SARS-CoV-2 response. The study included only a couple of mild cases, and larger cohorts that include severe cases with pre-infection samples were judged to be necessary. Contracting CD4+ clones turned up mainly in the CM and EM memory subsets, whereas EMRA was where CD8+ clones were enriched. From day 15 to 85, contracting clones showed balanced CD4/CD8 phenotypes, whereas a second wave of clones that expanded from day 15 to 37 leaned towards CD4+.

Taken from cysteine to phenylalanine, the CDR3 has 17 residues. The CDR3 DNA has 51 bases and is translated from base 1. Trimming removed 0 bases from V and 4 bases from J, leaving 15 bases between the germline ends. According to the germline V gene (reference sequence), CDR1 reads LNHNV and CDR2 reads YYDKDF. This clonotype came up a few times. It lacks a known antigen. One base away there is no much larger clone; base qualities are not given. PBMCs were isolated by Ficoll-Paque density gradient centrifugation. Sequencer: Illumina NovaSeq 6000. TCRalpha and TCRbeta cDNA libraries were built by 5'RACE with constant-segment primers, adding sample barcodes and unique molecular identifiers. RNA was extracted from every sample with Trizol reagent. Library amplification was performed in two PCR steps, and a second sample barcode and Illumina TruSeq adapters were introduced in the second step. The libraries were sequenced on an Illumina NovaSeq using 2 x 150 bp paired-end reads. The original methods were these. With migec v1.2.7, reads were demultiplexed and then collapsed into UMI-guided consensus sequences. Using mixcr v2.1.11, the UMI consensuses were aligned to TRA and TRB V and J templates and assembled into clonotypes. A clonotype was counted as expanded or contracted only when both edgeR and NoisET called the clonotype significant, with the noise models trained on biological replicates. For edgeR calls, a false discovery rate-adjusted p below 0.01 and a log2 fold-change threshold of 1 were applied. As an exploratory analysis of dynamics, max-normalized trajectories of the 1000 most abundant clonotypes were examined by PCA with hierarchical clustering. Each responding clone was given a CD4 or CD8 phenotype based on the CD4+ and CD8+ repertoires, which had been sequenced separately. TCRdb's own reprocessing of the public reads used fastp at Q25 and MiXCR and kept productive beta chains. CDR3 protein duplicates are merged, each entry listing the most common genes and DNA. Here the V and J calls rest on TCRdb's processing, not on the authors' analysis. Counted in this sample were about 90,000 distinct CDR3 sequences; approximately 15% of them appeared once. Of the sample, approximately 40% is held by the ten largest clones.

The V and J genes are TRBV15 and TRBJ1-4; a tentative D match to TRBD1 spans 6 bases. Material: PBMCs or a T cell subset sorted from them (not recorded which). This sequence was found in a man between 18 and 29 years old who had mild COVID-19 (a few samples of this study predate the infection). The sample titles of this study are shuffled in the database, so cell type and time point are left out; the donor was told from shared clones. The nucleotide sequence is TGTGCCACCAGCAGAGATTGGGCGGGGACAATTAATGAAAAACTGTTTTTT. This is translated as CATSRDWAGTINEKLFF. Beyond the CDR3, the reference TRBV15 and TRBJ1-4 genes provide the residues; the full variable domain reads: DAMVIQNPRYQVTQFGKPVTLSCSQTLNHNVMYWYQQKSSQAPKLLFHYYDKDFNNEADTPDNFQSRRPNTSFCFLDIRSPGLGDTAMYLCATSRDWAGTINEKLFFGSGTQLSVL.